The clone carrying this TCR beta chain was observed a handful of times. This specimen comes from a study of regulatory T cells in long-lasting Graves disease. This CDR3 has 14 residues. Trimming stripped 0 bases from V and 6 bases from J, with 12 bases between. Germline V gene data show CDR1 as MNHEY and CDR2 as SMNVEV (reference sequence). Time point reported: persistent/refractory GD, antithyroid drugs over 5 years with positive TRAb. The TCR library used RNA extracted from PBMCs. American Thyroid Association guidelines served as the basis for diagnosing Graves' disease. iRepertoire HTBI primers and Arm-PCR of CDR3 regions built TCR beta libraries. In TCRdb, the multiplex PCR reads were re-called with MiXCR into one record per CDR3 protein. The table has 600,000 to 850,000 distinct CDR3 sequences, about 30% seen once.

This TCR was recovered from a female donor with Graves disease. V gene TRBV27 combines with J gene TRBJ2-7; no clear D. The input for sequencing was peripheral blood mononuclear cells (PBMCs), taken when the disease was refractory, from a patient treated with antithyroid drugs. The CDR3 here is CASSLSGSIAEQYF. CDR3 sequence (DNA): TGTGCCAGCAGTTTATCGGGCTCCATTGCCGAGCAGTACTTC.